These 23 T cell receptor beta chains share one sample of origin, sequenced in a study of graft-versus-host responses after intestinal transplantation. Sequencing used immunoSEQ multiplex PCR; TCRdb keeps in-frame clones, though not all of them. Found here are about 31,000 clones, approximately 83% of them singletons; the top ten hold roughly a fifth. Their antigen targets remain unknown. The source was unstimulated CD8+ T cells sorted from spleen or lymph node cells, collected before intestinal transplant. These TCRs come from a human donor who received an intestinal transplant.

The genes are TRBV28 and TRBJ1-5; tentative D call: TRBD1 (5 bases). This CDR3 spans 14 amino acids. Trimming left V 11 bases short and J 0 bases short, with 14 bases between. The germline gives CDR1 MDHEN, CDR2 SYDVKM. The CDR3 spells CAVAWGDSNQPQHF. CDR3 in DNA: TGTGCCGTCGCTTGGGGGGATAGCAATCAGCCCCAGCATTTT.

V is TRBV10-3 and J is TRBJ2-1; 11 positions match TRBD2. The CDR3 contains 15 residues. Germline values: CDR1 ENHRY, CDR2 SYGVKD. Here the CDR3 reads CATGRGLADYNEQFF. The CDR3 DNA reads TGTGCTACGGGGCGGGGACTAGCGGACTACAATGAGCAGTTCTTC.

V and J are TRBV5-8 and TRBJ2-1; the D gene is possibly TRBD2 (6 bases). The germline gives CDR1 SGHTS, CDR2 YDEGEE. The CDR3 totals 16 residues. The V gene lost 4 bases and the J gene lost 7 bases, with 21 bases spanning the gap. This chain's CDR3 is CASSPFDYAGRNEQFF. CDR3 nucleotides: TGTGCCAGCAGCCCCTTCGACTACGCGGGACGTAATGAGCAGTTCTTC.

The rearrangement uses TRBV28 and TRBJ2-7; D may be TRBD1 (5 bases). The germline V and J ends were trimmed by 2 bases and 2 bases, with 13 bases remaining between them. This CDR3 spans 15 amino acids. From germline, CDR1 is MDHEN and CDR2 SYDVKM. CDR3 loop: CASSLGEKGTYEQYF. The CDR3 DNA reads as TGTGCCAGCAGTTTAGGCGAAAAGGGGACCTACGAGCAGTACTTC.

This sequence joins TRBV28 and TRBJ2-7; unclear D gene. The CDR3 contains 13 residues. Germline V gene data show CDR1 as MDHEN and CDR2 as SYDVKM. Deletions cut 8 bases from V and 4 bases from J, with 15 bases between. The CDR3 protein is CASFTGGMYEQYF. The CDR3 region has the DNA TGTGCCAGCTTTACCGGCGGTATGTACGAGCAGTACTTC.

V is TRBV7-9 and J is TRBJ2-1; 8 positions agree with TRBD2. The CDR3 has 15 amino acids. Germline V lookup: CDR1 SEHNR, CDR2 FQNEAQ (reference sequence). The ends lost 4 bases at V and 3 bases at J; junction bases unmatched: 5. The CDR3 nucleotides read TGTGCCAGCAGCTCCTCCGGGGGGGGCTACAATGAGCAGTTCTTC. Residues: CASSSSGGGYNEQFF.

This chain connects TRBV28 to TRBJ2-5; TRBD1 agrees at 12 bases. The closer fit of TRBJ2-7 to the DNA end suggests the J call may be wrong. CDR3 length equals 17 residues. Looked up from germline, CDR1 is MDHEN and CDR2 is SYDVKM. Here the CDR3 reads CASRDPSGTGGFHEQYF. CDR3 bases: TGTGCCAGCAGGGACCCGTCCGGGACAGGGGGCTTCCACGAGCAGTACTTC.

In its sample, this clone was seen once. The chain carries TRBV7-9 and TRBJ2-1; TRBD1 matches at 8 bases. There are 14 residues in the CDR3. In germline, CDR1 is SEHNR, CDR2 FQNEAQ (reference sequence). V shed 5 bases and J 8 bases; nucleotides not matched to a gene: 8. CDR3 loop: CASSPRTGLDEQFF. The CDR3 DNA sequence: TGTGCCAGCAGCCCCCGGACAGGGTTGGATGAGCAGTTCTTC.

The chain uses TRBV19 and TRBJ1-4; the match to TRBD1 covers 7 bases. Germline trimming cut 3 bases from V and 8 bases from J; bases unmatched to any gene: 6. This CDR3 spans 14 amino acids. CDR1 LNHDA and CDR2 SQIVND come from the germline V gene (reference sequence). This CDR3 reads CASSISGGGEKLFF. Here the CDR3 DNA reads TGTGCCAGTAGTATTTCGGGAGGGGGCGAAAAACTGTTTTTT.

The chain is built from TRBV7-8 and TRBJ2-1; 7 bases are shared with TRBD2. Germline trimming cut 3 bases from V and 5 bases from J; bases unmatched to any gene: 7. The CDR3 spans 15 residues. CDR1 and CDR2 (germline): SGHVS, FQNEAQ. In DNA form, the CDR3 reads TGTGCCAGCAGCTTCGAACTAGCGACAGACAATGAGCAGTTCTTC. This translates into CASSFELATDNEQFF.

The DNA of the CDR3 is TGTGCCACCGACAGGGGGCGCGGCACCGGGGAGCTGTTTTTT. This sequence encodes CATDRGRGTGELFF. The chain combines TRBV10-3 with TRBJ2-2, with 10 bases identical to TRBD1. CDR1 is ENHRY and CDR2 is SYGVKD in the germline V gene. J lost 4 bases, V lost 10 bases, and 6 bases had no gene match. The CDR3 is made up of 14 amino acids.

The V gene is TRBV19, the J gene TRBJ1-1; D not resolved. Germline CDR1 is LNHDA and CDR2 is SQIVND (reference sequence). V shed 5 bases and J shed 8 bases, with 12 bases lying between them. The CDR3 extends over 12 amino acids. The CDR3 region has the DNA TGTGCCAGTAGTCCGAGGCCGAGGGAAGCTTTCTTT. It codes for CASSPRPREAFF.

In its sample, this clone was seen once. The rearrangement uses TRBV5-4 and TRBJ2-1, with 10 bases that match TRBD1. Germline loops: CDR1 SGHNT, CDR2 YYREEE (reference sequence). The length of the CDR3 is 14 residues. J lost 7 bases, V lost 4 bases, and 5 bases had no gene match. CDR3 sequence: CASSIRTGGNEQFF. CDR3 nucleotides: TGTGCCAGCAGCATTCGGACAGGGGGAAATGAGCAGTTCTTC.

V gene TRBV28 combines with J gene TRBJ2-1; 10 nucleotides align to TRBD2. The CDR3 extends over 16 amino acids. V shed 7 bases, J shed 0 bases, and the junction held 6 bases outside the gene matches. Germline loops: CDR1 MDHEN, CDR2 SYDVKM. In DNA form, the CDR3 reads TGTGCCAGCACCGAGGCTAGCGGGAGCTCCTACAATGAGCAGTTCTTC. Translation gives CASTEASGSSYNEQFF.

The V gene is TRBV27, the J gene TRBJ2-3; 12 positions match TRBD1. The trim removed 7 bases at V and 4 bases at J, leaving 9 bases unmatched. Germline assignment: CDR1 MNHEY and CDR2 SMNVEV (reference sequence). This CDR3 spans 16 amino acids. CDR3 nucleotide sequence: TGTGCCAGCAAGAGCGGGGACAGGGGGCTCGCAGATACGCAGTATTTT. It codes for CASKSGDRGLADTQYF.

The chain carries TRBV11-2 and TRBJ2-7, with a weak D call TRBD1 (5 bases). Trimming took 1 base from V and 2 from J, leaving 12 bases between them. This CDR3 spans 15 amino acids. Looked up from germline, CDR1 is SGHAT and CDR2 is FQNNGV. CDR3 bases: TGTGCCAGCAGCTTAGTGGCTAAAGGGGCCTACGAGCAGTACTTC. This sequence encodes CASSLVAKGAYEQYF.

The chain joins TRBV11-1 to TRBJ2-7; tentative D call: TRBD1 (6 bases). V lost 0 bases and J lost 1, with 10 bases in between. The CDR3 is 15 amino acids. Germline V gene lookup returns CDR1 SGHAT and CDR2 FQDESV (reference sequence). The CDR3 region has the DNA TGTGCCAGCAGCTTAGCGACCGGACAGTCCTACGAGCAGTACTTC. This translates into CASSLATGQSYEQYF.

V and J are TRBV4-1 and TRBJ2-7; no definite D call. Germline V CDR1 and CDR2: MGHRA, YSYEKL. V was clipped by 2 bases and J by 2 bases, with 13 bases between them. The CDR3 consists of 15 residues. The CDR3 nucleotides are TGCGCCAGCAGCCAACAGTTTTCTTATGCCTACGAGCAGTACTTC. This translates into CASSQQFSYAYEQYF.

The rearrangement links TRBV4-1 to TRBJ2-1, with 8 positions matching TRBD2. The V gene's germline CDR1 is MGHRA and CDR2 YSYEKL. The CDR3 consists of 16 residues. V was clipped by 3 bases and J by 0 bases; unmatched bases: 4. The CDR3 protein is CASSHLAGSSYNEQFF. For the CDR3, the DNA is TGCGCCAGCAGCCATTTAGCGGGAAGCTCCTACAATGAGCAGTTCTTC.

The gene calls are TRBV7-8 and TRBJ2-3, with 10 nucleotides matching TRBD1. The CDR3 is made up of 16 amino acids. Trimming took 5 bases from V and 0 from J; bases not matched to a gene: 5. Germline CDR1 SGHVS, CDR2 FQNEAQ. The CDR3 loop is CASSGDRGTSTDTQYF. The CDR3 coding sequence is TGTGCCAGCAGCGGGGACAGGGGAACTAGCACAGATACGCAGTATTTT. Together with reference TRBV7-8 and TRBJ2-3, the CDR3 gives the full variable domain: GAGVSQSPRYKVAKRGQDVALRCDPISGHVSLFWYQQALGQGPEFLTYFQNEAQLDKSGLPSDRFFAERPEGSVSTLKIQRTQQEDSAVYLCASSGDRGTSTDTQYFGPGTRLTVL.

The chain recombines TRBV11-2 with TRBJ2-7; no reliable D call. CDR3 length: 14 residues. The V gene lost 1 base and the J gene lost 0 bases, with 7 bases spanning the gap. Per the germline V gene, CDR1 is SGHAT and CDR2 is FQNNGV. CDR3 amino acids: CASSLGLDSYEQYF. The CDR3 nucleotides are TGTGCCAGCAGCTTAGGGCTCGACTCCTACGAGCAGTACTTC. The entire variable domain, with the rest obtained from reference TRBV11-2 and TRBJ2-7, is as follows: EAGVAQSPRYKIIEKRQSVAFWCNPISGHATLYWYQQILGQGPKLLIQFQNNGVVDDSQLPKDRFSAERLKGVDSTLKIQPAKLEDSAVYLCASSLGLDSYEQYFGPGTRLTVT.

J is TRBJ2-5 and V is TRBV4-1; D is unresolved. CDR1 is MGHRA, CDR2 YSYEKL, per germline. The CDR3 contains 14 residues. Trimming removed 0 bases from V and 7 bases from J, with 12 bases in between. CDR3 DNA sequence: TGCGCCAGCAGCCAAGAGGCTCTCTCTGGGACCCAGTACTTC. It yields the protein CASSQEALSGTQYF.

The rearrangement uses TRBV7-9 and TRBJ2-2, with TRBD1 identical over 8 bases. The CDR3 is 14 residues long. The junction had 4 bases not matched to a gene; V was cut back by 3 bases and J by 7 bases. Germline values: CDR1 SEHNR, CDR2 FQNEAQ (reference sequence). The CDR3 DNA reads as TGTGCCAGCAGCTTGCAGGGGGCGATCGGGGAGCTGTTTTTT. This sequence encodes CASSLQGAIGELFF.